This passage covers 24 T cell receptor beta chains from one sample sequenced in a study of blood T cell repertoires in COVID-19. The assay was immunoSEQ multiplex PCR, and TCRdb's table has in-frame clones only and misses some. The sample consists of 95,000 to 100,000 clones, around 94% of them appearing once. Specimen: peripheral blood. These receptors came from a man aged 50 to 60 with active COVID-19.

The chain uses TRBV7-9 and TRBJ2-1; D gene unclear. The CDR3 totals 11 residues. Deletions cut 5 bases from V and 6 bases from J, with 5 bases between. Germline V gene data show CDR1 as SEHNR and CDR2 as FQNEAQ (reference sequence). The CDR3 is CASSPSNEQFF. The CDR3 nucleotides are TGTGCCAGCAGCCCCAGCAATGAGCAGTTCTTC.

The rearrangement links TRBV10-3 to TRBJ2-1, with TRBD1 identical over 7 bases. CDR3 size: 14 residues. Unmatched junction bases numbered 11, after V lost 8 bases and J lost 7 bases. Looked up from germline, CDR1 is ENHRY and CDR2 is SYGVKD. CDR3 DNA sequence: TGTGCCATCTCCCAGGGGGACCTACAGAATGAGCAGTTCTTC. Its protein product is CAISQGDLQNEQFF.

This chain joins TRBV19 and TRBJ1-5; D gene unclear. V lost 5 bases and J lost 0, with 8 bases in between. CDR1 is LNHDA, CDR2 SQIVND, per germline (reference sequence). The CDR3 totals 14 residues. In DNA, the CDR3 is TGTGCCAGTAGTCCGGGAGGTAGCAATCAGCCCCAGCATTTT. Translated: CASSPGGSNQPQHF.

The chain is built from TRBV7-8 and TRBJ2-3; 7 positions agree with TRBD1. The CDR3 totals 13 residues. Germline V CDR1 and CDR2: SGHVS, FQNEAQ. V lost 1 base to trimming and J lost 8 bases; unmatched junction nucleotides: 3. The CDR3 is CASSLGQGGTQYF. The CDR3 DNA reads TGTGCCAGCAGCTTAGGACAGGGTGGTACGCAGTATTTT.

In this sample, this clone turned up a few times. The V call is TRBV4-1, the J call TRBJ2-2; TRBD2 matches 7 bases. CDR3 size: 16 residues. Germline-derived CDR1 and CDR2 are MGHRA and YSYEKL. The V segment lost 0 bases and the J segment 4 bases; nucleotides outside the gene matches: 5. The CDR3 DNA follows: TGCGCCAGCAGCCAAGAGGGACTAACCTCCACCGGGGAGCTGTTTTTT. This sequence encodes CASSQEGLTSTGELFF.

The chain employs TRBV18 and TRBJ2-7; TRBD2 agrees at 8 bases. V lost 2 bases, J lost 3 bases, and 6 bases stayed unmatched. The CDR3 has 15 amino acids. Germline CDR1 KGHSH, CDR2 LQKENI. The DNA for the CDR3 is TGTGCCAGCTCACCAAGCTTAGCGGGGATCTACGAGCAGTACTTC. Protein: CASSPSLAGIYEQYF.

The table lists this clone with a few counts. The gene calls are TRBV19 and TRBJ1-3, with D possibly matching TRBD1 (5 bases). The CDR3 is made up of 16 amino acids. V lost 6 bases, J lost 0 bases, and 15 bases lay in between. Germline CDR1 is LNHDA and CDR2 is SQIVND (reference sequence). The CDR3 loop is CASRTQDMISGNTIYF. The DNA for the CDR3 is TGTGCCAGTAGGACCCAGGACATGATCTCTGGAAACACCATATATTTT.

The V and J genes are TRBV27 and TRBJ1-1; D is perhaps TRBD1 (5 bases). This CDR3 region has 15 residues. Germline CDR1 and CDR2: MNHEY and SMNVEV (reference sequence). V was clipped by 4 bases and J by 3 bases, with 15 bases between them. The CDR3 DNA reads as TGTGCCAGCAGTTATTATGTCGGGGGGGACACTGAAGCTTTCTTT. This translates into CASSYYVGGDTEAFF.

The V gene is TRBV18, the J gene TRBJ2-3, with a tentative D call TRBD2 (6 bases). The CDR3 is made up of 13 amino acids. Germline V CDR1 and CDR2: KGHSH, LQKENI. V was cut by 6 bases and J by 6 bases, with 13 bases left in between. The CDR3 DNA reads TGTGCCAGCTCCCCCCCCGGGGGTGATACGCAGTATTTT. This gives the protein CASSPPGGDTQYF.

The chain employs TRBV5-8 and TRBJ2-7, with D possibly TRBD2 on 6 matching bases. Trimming removed 3 bases from V and 6 bases from J, with 16 bases in between. The germline CDR1 and CDR2 sequences are SGHTS and YDEGEE. The CDR3 length is 14 residues. DNA of the CDR3: TGTGCCAGCAGCTGGCCCTCGGGAGTCCGCGAGCAGTACTTC. This codes for CASSWPSGVREQYF.

The chain combines TRBV24-1 with TRBJ2-1; 16 nucleotides agree with TRBD2. The CDR3 runs to 16 residues. With V trimmed by 3 bases and J by 8 bases, 3 bases remained unmatched. Looked up from germline, CDR1 is KGHDR and CDR2 is SFDVKD. CDR3 region: CATSDGTSGRADEQFF. The CDR3 DNA reads TGTGCCACCAGTGATGGGACTAGCGGGAGGGCTGATGAGCAGTTCTTC.

The chain is built from TRBV5-1 and TRBJ2-3, with 7 bases matching TRBD2. V trimming: 0 bases; J trimming: 2 bases; junction bases outside the gene matches: 6. The CDR3 totals 16 residues. CDR1 SGHRS and CDR2 YFSETQ come from the germline V gene. CDR3: CASSLGGDYFTDTQYF. In DNA form, the CDR3 reads TGCGCCAGCAGCTTGGGTGGGGACTACTTCACAGATACGCAGTATTTT.

The chain recombines TRBV2 with TRBJ1-1; 7 bases match TRBD1. CDR1 is SNHLY and CDR2 is FYNNEI in the germline V gene. The CDR3 has 13 residues. V shed 9 bases and J 7 bases; nucleotides not matched to a gene: 11. The CDR3 bases are TGTGCCAGTCGACCCCCTCAGGGGGTTGAAGCTTTCTTT. Translating gives CASRPPQGVEAFF.

This clone was detected only a few times. The CDR3 sequence is CASSSSSGGSEAFF. The CDR3 region has the DNA TGTGCCAGCAGCTCATCCTCGGGGGGGTCGGAAGCTTTCTTT. The rearrangement uses TRBV7-9 and TRBJ1-1, with D possibly TRBD1 on 5 matching bases. The V and J ends lost 4 bases and 8 bases respectively, with 17 bases between them. Germline assignment: CDR1 SEHNR and CDR2 FQNEAQ (reference sequence). The CDR3 covers 14 residues.

The rearrangement links TRBV5-8 to TRBJ2-1, with TRBD2 matching 8 bases. The germline CDR1 and CDR2 sequences are SGHTS and YDEGEE. V lost 5 bases, J lost 5 bases, and 9 bases stayed unmatched. The CDR3 sequence is 15 residues long. CDR3 bases: TGTGCCAGCAGTTCCCAGCGGGAGAAAGACAATGAGCAGTTCTTC. Translation: CASSSQREKDNEQFF.

This rearrangement joins TRBV5-1 to TRBJ2-1; 10 nucleotides agree with TRBD1. The length of the CDR3 is 14 residues. Germline V gene data show CDR1 as SGHRS and CDR2 as YFSETQ. The ends lost 4 bases at V and 8 bases at J; junction bases unmatched: 6. The CDR3 DNA follows: TGCGCCAGCAGCGATGGGACAGGGGTACATGAGCAGTTCTTC. Translation gives CASSDGTGVHEQFF.

The V gene is TRBV19, the J gene TRBJ1-5; D is ambiguous. This CDR3 has 12 amino acids. V lost 5 bases and J lost 6, with 8 bases in between. The V gene's germline CDR1 is LNHDA and CDR2 SQIVND (reference sequence). The CDR3 spells CASSREGQPQHF. The CDR3 nucleotides read TGTGCCAGTAGTCGGGAGGGTCAGCCCCAGCATTTT.

The chain joins TRBV5-1 to TRBJ2-1; TRBD2 aligns across 7 bases. Germline V gene data show CDR1 as SGHRS and CDR2 as YFSETQ. This CDR3 spans 14 amino acids. After removal of 4 bases from V and 9 bases from J, the junction contained 10 bases not matched to a gene. CDR3 sequence reads: CASSPTGGVIEQFF. The CDR3 DNA reads TGCGCCAGCAGCCCAACGGGGGGAGTCATTGAGCAGTTCTTC.

V is TRBV10-3 and J is TRBJ2-7; 9 nucleotides line up with TRBD2. The CDR3 extends over 15 amino acids. Per germline, CDR1 ENHRY and CDR2 SYGVKD. The ends lost 2 bases at V and 5 bases at J; junction bases unmatched: 7. The CDR3 DNA sequence: TGTGCCATCAGTGAGCCTAGCGGGATAGTCGACGAGCAGTACTTC. It encodes CAISEPSGIVDEQYF.

The rearrangement uses TRBV5-6 and TRBJ2-3; no reliable D call. The germline CDR1 and CDR2 sequences are SGHDT and YYEEEE. The germline V and J ends were trimmed by 3 bases and 0 bases, with 2 bases remaining between them. The CDR3 has 12 residues. The chain's CDR3 is CASSSSTDTQYF. In nucleotides, the CDR3 is TGTGCCAGCAGCTCTAGCACAGATACGCAGTATTTT.

This chain connects TRBV21-1 to TRBJ2-7; TRBD2 reflects the table's D call only, with no check against the DNA. TRBV21-1 constitutes a pseudogene. CDR3 length: 15 amino acids. In nucleotides, the CDR3 is TGTGCCAGCAGCAAGTTACCTAGCGGGAGAAACGAGCAGTACTTC. It specifies CASSKLPSGRNEQYF.

This sequence joins TRBV2 and TRBJ2-7; D remains ambiguous. V lost 8 bases, J lost 4 bases, and 12 bases lay in between. The CDR3 runs to 12 residues. In germline, CDR1 is SNHLY, CDR2 FYNNEI. In DNA form, the CDR3 reads TGTGCCAGCGGCTTGACGGAGTACGAGCAGTACTTC. It yields the protein CASGLTEYEQYF.

The rearrangement uses TRBV3-1 (or the pseudogene TRBV3-2) and TRBJ1-2; D remains unclear. This CDR3 has 14 residues. V was cut by 0 bases and J by 8 bases, with 13 bases left in between. Germline V gives CDR1 LGHDT, CDR2 YNNKEL (reference sequence). CDR3 DNA sequence: TGTGCCAGCAGCCAAGATCGAACGGGGAAGGGCTACACCTTC. This gives the protein CASSQDRTGKGYTF.

The V and J genes are TRBV30 and TRBJ1-2, with D possibly being TRBD1 (6 bases). The CDR3 consists of 14 residues. V was shortened by 4 bases and J by 2 bases, with 14 bases between the two germline ends. Germline assignment: CDR1 GTSNPN and CDR2 SVGIG (reference sequence). Here the CDR3 DNA reads TGTGCCTGGAACCCGGGACATCTAAACTATGGCTACACCTTC. Amino acid sequence: CAWNPGHLNYGYTF. Full variable domain (remainder filled in from reference TRBV30 and TRBJ1-2): SQTIHQWPATLVQPVGSPLSLECTVEGTSNPNLYWYRQAAGRGLQLLFYSVGIGQISSEVPQNLSASRPQDRQFILSSKKLLLSDSGFYLCAWNPGHLNYGYTFGSGTRLTVV.